What follows describes a single TCR beta chain. This specimen comes from a study of shared clonotypes between healthy human individuals. Naive CD8 populations comprised CD45RO-negative cells positively selected for CCR7, excluding terminally differentiated effector memory CD45RA+ cells. V lost 0 bases to trimming and J lost 3 bases; unmatched junction nucleotides: 5. CDR1 is MNHEY and CDR2 is SMNVEV in the germline V gene (reference sequence). CDR3 length equals 17 residues. Here immunoSEQ multiplex PCR was the method, and the copy in TCRdb shows in-frame clones only, minus some. The repertoire includes about 2.2 million clones, approximately 94% of them detected once, and over 1.5% sits in the top ten.

This receptor was obtained from a man between 18 and 29 years old in good health. Some clones in this sample may be carry-over from other donors' samples. The chain is built from TRBV27 and TRBJ2-2; 9 nucleotides line up with TRBD2. Sequenced sample: naive CD8+ T cells from PBMCs. In DNA form, the CDR3 reads TGTGCCAGCAGTTTATCCGGGACTAGCTATTACACCGGGGAGCTGTTTTTT. Translated, it gives CASSLSGTSYYTGELFF.